The T cell receptor beta chain under discussion was sequenced for a study of radiotherapy plus CTLA-4 blockade in lung cancer. Study findings and constraints: The authors reported that early blood T cell clone dynamics, with interferon-beta, best predicted response. Expansion of tumor-derived TCR clones was observed in blood after radiotherapy plus ipilimumab.

Remarks on this clone: Its antigen is still unknown.

Repertoires were generated with immunoSEQ multiplex PCR, while TCRdb's copy carries only in-frame clones and drops some. The data contain 50,000 or so clones, approximately 79% of them seen just once; the ten biggest clones take up 2.5% to 4%. Lung cancer patients with chemo-refractory metastatic non-small-cell disease were given focal radiation plus CTLA-4 blockade with ipilimumab. This CDR3 region has 15 residues. The V gene lost 0 bases and the J gene lost 6 bases, with 14 bases spanning the gap. The V gene's germline CDR1 is LNHNV and CDR2 YYDKDF (reference sequence). The source material was peripheral blood, sampled from a patient treated with radiotherapy plus ipilimumab. This sequence joins TRBV15 and TRBJ1-2; TRBD1 might be the D (5 bases). The TCR was taken from a human donor with non-small cell lung cancer who had a partial response to radiotherapy plus ipilimumab. The CDR3 is CATSRDGGDLDGYTF. CDR3 DNA sequence: TGTGCCACCAGCAGAGACGGGGGGGATCTAGATGGCTACACCTTC.